Following are 23 T cell receptor beta chains from one sample sequenced in a study of regulatory T cells in long-lasting Graves disease. Arm-PCR of CDR3 regions and iRepertoire HTBI primers were the basis on which TCR beta libraries were built. MiXCR, run by TCRdb on the multiplex PCR reads, gives a single entry per CDR3 protein. The sample lists hundreds of thousands of distinct CDR3 sequences; around 15% were seen once. Time point described: newly diagnosed GD, antithyroid drugs for less than 3 months. Extracted PBMC RNA gave rise to the TCR library. This sample was shared with a second study, whose subject was T cells in Graves' hyperthyroidism and ophthalmopathy.

The sample was peripheral blood mononuclear cells (PBMCs), taken at new diagnosis, from a patient treated with antithyroid drugs. The origin of the receptors is a man aged 35-49 years with Graves disease.

J is TRBJ2-1 and V is TRBV9, with a tentative D call TRBD2 (6 bases). This CDR3 has 22 residues. Germline V gives CDR1 SGDLS, CDR2 YYNGEE. V shed 5 bases and J shed 5 bases, with 38 bases lying between them. The CDR3 is CASRIMRGGVGGTQIGDNEQFF. Written as DNA, the CDR3 is TGTGCCAGCAGGATAATGCGGGGCGGGGTGGGGGGAACGCAGATAGGGGACAATGAGCAGTTCTTC.

In this sample, this clonotype turned up many times. The chain carries TRBV20-1 and TRBJ1-1; 8 bases align to TRBD1. The germline V gene encodes CDR1 DFQATT and CDR2 SNEGSKA (reference sequence). The CDR3 is 13 residues long. J lost 1 base, V lost 4 bases, and 2 bases had no gene match. The CDR3 DNA follows: TGCAGTGCTACAGGGGGCACGAACACTGAAGCTTTCTTT. It encodes CSATGGTNTEAFF.

This clonotype was seen just once. The chain combines TRBV20-1 with TRBJ2-2, with 9 nucleotides matching TRBD2. Germline CDR1 DFQATT, CDR2 SNEGSKA (reference sequence). This CDR3 spans 16 amino acids. Trimming took 1 base from V and 3 from J; bases not matched to a gene: 6. The CDR3 is CSARAVGGGDTGELFF. The CDR3 DNA follows: TGCAGTGCTAGAGCGGTAGGCGGGGGGGACACCGGGGAGCTGTTTTTT.

This clonotype has at least ten counts. Mismatch with germline at one junction end may stem from a read error. The chain combines TRBV9 with TRBJ2-1; TRBD2 might be the D (7 bases). Germline V gene data show CDR1 as SGDLS and CDR2 as YYNGEE. This CDR3 region has 16 residues. This CDR3 is CASTVGGGLNSNEQFF. CDR3 coding DNA: TGTGCCAGCACCGTAGGGGGGGGCCTTAATTCCAATGAGCAGTTCTTC.

The chain employs TRBV7-8 and TRBJ2-3; D assignment may be TRBD1 or TRBD2 (5 bases each). CDR1 is SGHVS and CDR2 is FQNEAQ in the germline V gene. The CDR3 spans 15 residues. The V end was cut by 1 base, the J end by 0 bases, with 8 bases between. For the CDR3, the DNA is TGTGCCAGCAGCTTAGACGGGGCCAGCACAGATACGCAGTATTTT. Its protein product is CASSLDGASTDTQYF.

The chain joins TRBV7-4 to TRBJ1-1; D gene unclear. The CDR3 contains 12 residues. The V end was cut by 1 base, the J end by 8 bases, with 8 bases between. Per the germline V gene, CDR1 is SGHVT and CDR2 is SQSDAQ. Here the CDR3 DNA reads TGTGCCAGCAGCTTAGAGGCTGAGGAAGCTTTCTTT. Translation gives CASSLEAEEAFF.

Remarks on this clonotype: With a much larger clone just one base away, this may be a read error. The chain joins TRBV4-3 to TRBJ2-5, with a tentative D call TRBD2 (5 bases). In germline, CDR1 is LGHNA, CDR2 YSLEER. The CDR3 is 13 amino acids. This CDR3 is CASSQAGGETQCF. The CDR3 DNA reads TGCGCCAGCAGCCAAGCAGGTGGGGAGACCCAGTGCTTC.

At least ten counts were recorded for this clonotype. The gene calls are TRBV20-1 and TRBJ2-7; D may be TRBD2 (6 bases). CDR3 length: 13 amino acids. CDR1 and CDR2 from the germline V gene are DFQATT and SNEGSKA (reference sequence). V was cut by 6 bases and J by 5 bases, with 17 bases left in between. CDR3 nucleotide sequence: TGCAGTGCGACAGACGGGAGTTCAAACGAGCAGTACTTC. It specifies CSATDGSSNEQYF.

The chain has TRBV6-1 and TRBJ2-2, with 12 bases aligning to TRBD1. Germline CDR1 and CDR2: MNHNS and SASEGT. The J segment lost 6 bases and the V segment lost 5 bases, leaving 13 bases of the junction unmatched. CDR3 length: 18 amino acids. CDR3 amino acids: CASSISGTGGVVAGELFF. For the CDR3, the DNA is TGTGCCAGCAGTATTTCCGGGACAGGGGGCGTAGTGGCCGGGGAGCTGTTTTTT.

This clonotype was seen at least ten times. The chain combines TRBV20-1 with TRBJ2-5; 8 nucleotides agree with TRBD2. Germline V gives CDR1 DFQATT, CDR2 SNEGSKA (reference sequence). The CDR3 totals 15 residues. V lost 0 bases, J lost 5 bases, and 8 bases stayed unmatched. In DNA form, the CDR3 reads TGCAGTGCTAGAGATCTACGGGGGGGTACGGAGACCCAGTACTTC. Translation: CSARDLRGGTETQYF.

This clonotype was counted ten times or more. This chain connects TRBV6-1 to TRBJ2-5, with D perhaps TRBD1 (5 bases). The V and J ends lost 7 bases and 5 bases respectively, with 11 bases between them. Germline V gene sequence: CDR1 MNHNS, CDR2 SASEGT. The CDR3 has 12 amino acids. In nucleotides, the CDR3 is TGTGCCAGCAACCATAAGGGGGAGACCCAGTACTTC. Translated, it gives CASNHKGETQYF.

This clonotype was observed a handful of times. The V gene is TRBV12-3 or TRBV12-4, the J gene TRBJ1-6; unclear D gene. The CDR3 totals 13 residues. The V end was cut by 8 bases, the J end by 8 bases, with 13 bases between. The CDR3 spells CASQLLRDSPLHF. For the CDR3, the DNA is TGTGCCAGCCAGCTACTTAGGGATTCACCCCTCCACTTT.

The rearrangement uses TRBV6-2 or TRBV6-3 and TRBJ2-3; TRBD2 matches 9 bases. Germline CDR1 and CDR2: MNHEY and SVGEGT. There are 13 residues in the CDR3. V lost 10 bases to trimming and J lost 3 bases; unmatched junction nucleotides: 5. The CDR3 here is CATLLAGTDTQYF. Here the CDR3 DNA reads TGTGCCACCCTTCTAGCGGGGACAGATACGCAGTATTTT.

This clonotype was seen ten or more times. This sequence joins TRBV11-2 and TRBJ2-5, with 15 bases fitting TRBD2. J lost 3 bases, V lost 5 bases, and 10 bases had no gene match. This CDR3 is built from 18 residues. Germline CDR1 is SGHAT and CDR2 is FQNNGV. The CDR3 DNA follows: TGTGCCAGCAGCCCCGGGACTAGCGGGGGGCTGGCTAAAGAGACCCAGTACTTC. Amino acid sequence: CASSPGTSGGLAKETQYF.

J is TRBJ1-1 and V is TRBV20-1; possibly TRBD1 for D (5 bases). Germline V gene sequence: CDR1 DFQATT, CDR2 SNEGSKA (reference sequence). V lost 5 bases, J lost 0 bases, and 22 bases lay in between. This CDR3 contains 17 residues. CDR3 DNA: TGCAGTGCTCCTCTCCGGGGCGCAACGCCTTTGAACACTGAAGCTTTCTTT. This sequence encodes CSAPLRGATPLNTEAFF.

The table lists this clonotype with a few counts. The V gene is TRBV24-1, the J gene TRBJ2-6; 7 bases are a match to TRBD1. V trimming: 4 bases; J trimming: 2 bases; junction bases outside the gene matches: 10. The germline V gene encodes CDR1 KGHDR and CDR2 SFDVKD. The CDR3 spans 18 residues. The CDR3 protein is CATSDPGTESPGANVLTF. In DNA, the CDR3 is TGTGCCACCAGTGACCCCGGGACAGAGTCCCCTGGGGCCAACGTCCTGACTTTC.

The J gene is TRBJ2-7, the V gene TRBV10-3; maybe TRBD1 (6 bases). Trimming shortened V by 4 bases and J by 0 bases, and 7 bases separated the two germline ends. Germline CDR1 and CDR2: ENHRY and SYGVKD. This CDR3 spans 13 amino acids. CDR3 protein: CAISGQDSYEQYF. In DNA, the CDR3 is TGTGCCATCAGTGGACAGGACTCCTACGAGCAGTACTTC.

The table lists this clonotype with many counts. The chain combines TRBV12-3 or TRBV12-4 with TRBJ1-4; D unclear. The CDR3 contains 14 residues. V lost 2 bases to trimming and J lost 8 bases, with 12 bases between them. The CDR3 protein is CASSLYTAGEKLFF. CDR3 nucleotides: TGTGCCAGCAGTTTATACACTGCGGGCGAAAAACTGTTTTTT.

This clonotype was recorded many times. The chain couples TRBV2 to TRBJ1-1; a weak D match, TRBD1 (6 bases). CDR3 length: 14 amino acids. The germline gives CDR1 SNHLY, CDR2 FYNNEI. Trimming took 6 bases from V and 2 from J, leaving 13 bases between them. The CDR3 coding sequence is TGTGCCAGCAGCTACGACAGGACTAACACTGAAGCTTTCTTT. This gives the protein CASSYDRTNTEAFF.

This clonotype was seen at least ten times. The V and J genes are TRBV6-1 and TRBJ2-5, with D possibly matching TRBD2 (7 bases). The V and J ends lost 6 bases and 2 bases respectively, with 19 bases between them. Germline CDR1 reads MNHNS; CDR2 reads SASEGT. This CDR3 is 16 amino acids long. The CDR3 sequence: CASRPLLRGPQETQYF. CDR3 bases: TGTGCCAGCAGACCCCTTCTGCGGGGGCCTCAAGAGACCCAGTACTTC.

Concerning this clonotype itself: One junction end does not reproduce the germline sequence, and a read error may be involved. The gene calls are TRBV6-1 and TRBJ1-3; D remains unclear. This CDR3 is built from 13 residues. Germline loops: CDR1 MNHNS, CDR2 SASEGT. CDR3 DNA: TGCGCCAGCAGTGAAACAGCTGGAAACACCATATATTTT. It yields the protein CASSETAGNTIYF.

The chain couples TRBV6-1 to TRBJ2-5; D possibly matches TRBD1 or TRBD2 (6 bases each). The CDR3 contains 15 residues. V was shortened by 8 bases and J by 5 bases, with 21 bases between the two germline ends. Germline V gene sequence: CDR1 MNHNS, CDR2 SASEGT. CDR3: CASARRGDHPETQYF. Here the CDR3 DNA reads TGTGCCAGCGCGAGGAGGGGGGACCATCCGGAGACCCAGTACTTC.

This clonotype was seen repeatedly, ten times or more. The chain employs TRBV5-1 and TRBJ2-7, with a possible D match to TRBD1 (6 bases). Germline V gene lookup returns CDR1 SGHRS and CDR2 YFSETQ. The V end lost 4 bases, the J end lost 5 bases, and 13 bases lay between the germline ends. The CDR3 contains 13 residues. This chain's CDR3 is CASSLPAGDEQYF. CDR3 in DNA: TGCGCCAGCAGCCTCCCCGCAGGGGACGAGCAGTACTTC.